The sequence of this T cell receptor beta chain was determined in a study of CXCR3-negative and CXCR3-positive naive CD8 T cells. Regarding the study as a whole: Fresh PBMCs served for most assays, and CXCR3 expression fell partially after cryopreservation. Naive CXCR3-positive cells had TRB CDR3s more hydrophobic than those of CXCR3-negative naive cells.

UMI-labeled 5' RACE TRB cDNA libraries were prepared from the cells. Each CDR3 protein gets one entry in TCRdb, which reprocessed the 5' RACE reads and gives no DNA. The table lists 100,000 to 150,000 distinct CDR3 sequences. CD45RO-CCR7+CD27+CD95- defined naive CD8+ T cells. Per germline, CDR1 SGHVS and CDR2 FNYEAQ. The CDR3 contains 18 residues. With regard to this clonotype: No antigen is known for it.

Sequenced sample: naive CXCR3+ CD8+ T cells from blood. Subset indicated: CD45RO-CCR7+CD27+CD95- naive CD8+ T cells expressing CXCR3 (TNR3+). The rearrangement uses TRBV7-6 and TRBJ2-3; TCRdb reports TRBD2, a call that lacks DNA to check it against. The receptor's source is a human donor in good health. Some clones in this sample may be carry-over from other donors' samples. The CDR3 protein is CASSLAASSGSRIDTQYF. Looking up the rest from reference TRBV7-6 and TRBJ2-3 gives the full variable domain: GAGVSQSPRYKVTKRGQDVALRCDPISGHVSLYWYRQALGQGPEFLTYFNYEAQQDKSGLPNDRFSAERPEGSISTLTIQRTEQRDSAMYRCASSLAASSGSRIDTQYFGPGTRLTVL.